These T cell receptor beta chains were read from a single sample in a study of blood T cell repertoires in COVID-19. Only in-frame clones appear in the TCRdb table, and some are missing; sequencing was by immunoSEQ multiplex PCR. Among around 250,000 clones, roughly 80% were seen once, and the ten largest hold 5%. The sequencing sample was made of PBMCs or T cells enriched from blood (not recorded which). The source is a man aged 40-50 years who had been exposed to COVID-19. Both conserved end residues are trimmed from each CDR3. A D gene is named only where the DNA matches it firmly.

J: TRBJ1-6
D: TRBD1
V: TRBV19
CDR3: ASKGQLNSPLH

J: TRBJ1-2
D: TRBD1
V: TRBV5-1
CDR3: ASSLHPGTGYGYT

J: TRBJ2-2
D: TRBD1
V: TRBV5-5
CDR3: ASSGWAGGAGELF

J: TRBJ2-7
D: NA
V: TRBV5-6
CDR3: ASSLFPGVYEQY

J: TRBJ2-7
D: NA
V: TRBV12-3/TRBV12-4
CDR3: ASSRRGSYEQY

J: TRBJ2-1
D: TRBD2
V: TRBV3-1/TRBV3-2
CDR3: ASSQGGLAGVSGNEQF

J: TRBJ2-3
D: TRBD2
V: TRBV18
CDR3: ASSPRLAGRDTQY

J: TRBJ2-7
D: NA
V: TRBV14
CDR3: ASSPFGTSPTYEQY

J: TRBJ1-2
D: NA
V: TRBV11-1
CDR3: ASSQDPQLSYGYT

J: TRBJ1-2
D: TRBD1
V: TRBV7-2
CDR3: ASSPRQGRSGYT

J: TRBJ1-3
D: TRBD1
V: TRBV7-9
CDR3: ASMGTGRAVNTIY

J: TRBJ2-7
D: NA
V: TRBV7-7
CDR3: ASSLEAGGGYEQY

J: TRBJ2-5
D: TRBD2
V: TRBV30
CDR3: AWTLGATSGAGTQY

J: TRBJ1-1
D: TRBD1
V: TRBV11-3
CDR3: ASSVGAGTGGTEAF

J: TRBJ2-7
D: NA
V: TRBV19
CDR3: ASSMRSGYEQY

J: TRBJ2-1
D: NA
V: TRBV21-1
CDR3: ASSGGRGRASSYNEQF

J: TRBJ2-5
D: TRBD1
V: TRBV5-4
CDR3: ASSLAVTGGAETQY

J: TRBJ2-3
D: TRBD2
V: TRBV3-1/TRBV3-2
CDR3: ASSQALAGGADTQY

J: TRBJ1-5
D: NA
V: TRBV19
CDR3: ASSLKDSNQPQH

J: TRBJ2-7
D: NA
V: TRBV7-2
CDR3: ASSLARTPYEQY

J: TRBJ1-1
D: NA
V: TRBV7-2
CDR3: ASSDLWGGTEAF

J: TRBJ1-1
D: TRBD1
V: TRBV5-1
CDR3: ASSLAGGWTEAF

J: TRBJ2-3
D: NA
V: TRBV6-6
CDR3: ASSYSTGDTQY

J: TRBJ2-3
D: NA
V: TRBV3-1/TRBV3-2
CDR3: ASSQHYRDSQQY

J: TRBJ1-1
D: TRBD1
V: TRBV14
CDR3: ASGRQGIQNTEAF

J: TRBJ2-1
D: TRBD2
V: TRBV7-6
CDR3: ASSVTSGRSPHEQF

J: TRBJ2-1
D: NA
V: TRBV5-1
CDR3: ASSLTRVLFSEQF

J: TRBJ2-7
D: NA
V: TRBV7-9
CDR3: ASSLASIVAYEQY

J: TRBJ1-1
D: TRBD1
V: TRBV29-1
CDR3: SVEDRTGANTEAF

J: TRBJ2-3
D: NA
V: TRBV5-6
CDR3: ASSLVTDTDTQY

J: TRBJ1-3
D: TRBD1
V: TRBV2
CDR3: ASSQQGAGNTIY

J: TRBJ2-1
D: NA
V: TRBV24-1
CDR3: ATSDLSGQYNEQF

J: TRBJ2-6
D: NA
V: TRBV2
CDR3: ASSERSGANVLT

J: TRBJ2-7
D: NA
V: TRBV30
CDR3: AWSTGHEQY

J: TRBJ1-3
D: NA
V: TRBV10-1
CDR3: ASGGGVGDSGNTIY

J: TRBJ1-6
D: NA
V: TRBV30
CDR3: AWRLRGTHYNSPLH

J: TRBJ2-4
D: NA
V: TRBV7-9
CDR3: ASAPPVVDNIQY

J: TRBJ2-2
D: TRBD1
V: TRBV7-8
CDR3: ASSFTGQGGTGELF

J: TRBJ2-2
D: NA
V: TRBV7-6
CDR3: ASSLTRFGELF

J: TRBJ2-1
D: NA
V: TRBV5-4
CDR3: ASSLETDMDYNEQF

J: TRBJ2-1
D: NA
V: TRBV5-1
CDR3: ASSLASFGGFNEQF

J: TRBJ2-7
D: TRBD2
V: TRBV6-5
CDR3: ATRTSGPEQY

J: TRBJ2-1
D: TRBD2
V: TRBV11-2
CDR3: ASSLASGSLDEQF

J: TRBJ1-5
D: TRBD1
V: TRBV3-1/TRBV3-2
CDR3: ASSHGQGARQPQH

J: TRBJ1-3
D: TRBD1
V: TRBV19
CDR3: ASWTGDVGNTIY

J: TRBJ2-1
D: TRBD2
V: TRBV9
CDR3: ASSVDGTRRLEQF

J: TRBJ2-7
D: NA
V: TRBV5-1
CDR3: ASSLADRYPYEQY

J: TRBJ2-4
D: TRBD2
V: TRBV3-1/TRBV3-2
CDR3: ASSETGGGNIQY

J: TRBJ2-3
D: NA
V: TRBV15
CDR3: ATSRRRGTDTQY

J: TRBJ1-5
D: NA
V: TRBV5-8
CDR3: ASSLGGASQPQH

J: TRBJ2-7
D: NA
V: TRBV11-2
CDR3: ASSPPRVYASYEQY

J: TRBJ2-6
D: TRBD1
V: TRBV7-8
CDR3: ASSRGTGRPLT

J: TRBJ1-2
D: NA
V: TRBV6-5
CDR3: ASTRAQGAAGYT

J: TRBJ2-1
D: NA
V: TRBV1
CDR3: TSSPCAGGIYNEQF

J: TRBJ1-2
D: TRBD1
V: TRBV2
CDR3: ASRQGRNSYGYT

J: TRBJ2-1
D: NA
V: TRBV7-2
CDR3: ASSPSRAYNEQF

J: TRBJ1-5
D: NA
V: TRBV19
CDR3: ASSGGFGNQPQH

J: TRBJ2-7
D: TRBD2
V: TRBV7-9
CDR3: ASSLSLATYEQY

J: TRBJ2-1
D: NA
V: TRBV7-9
CDR3: ASSWASMYNEQF